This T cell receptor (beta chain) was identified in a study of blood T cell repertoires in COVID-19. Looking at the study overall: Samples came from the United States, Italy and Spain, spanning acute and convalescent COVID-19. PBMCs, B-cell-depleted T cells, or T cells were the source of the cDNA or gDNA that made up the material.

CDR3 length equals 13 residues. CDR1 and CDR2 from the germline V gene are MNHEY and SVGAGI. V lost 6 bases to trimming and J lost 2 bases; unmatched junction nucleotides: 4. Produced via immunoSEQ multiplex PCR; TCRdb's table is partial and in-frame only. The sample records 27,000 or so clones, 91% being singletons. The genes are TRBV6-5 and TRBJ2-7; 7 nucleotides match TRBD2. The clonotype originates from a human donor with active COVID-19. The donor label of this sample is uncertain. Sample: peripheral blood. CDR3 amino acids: CASRASGTYEQYF. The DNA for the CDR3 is TGTGCCAGCAGGGCTAGCGGTACCTACGAGCAGTACTTC.